One sample yielded the 11 T cell receptor beta chains listed below, sequenced in a study of blood T cell repertoires in COVID-19. Sequenced by immunoSEQ multiplex PCR; TCRdb stores in-frame clones only, minus some. Here the sample spans 120,000 to 150,000 clones, 70% to 85% being singletons. The sequencing input was peripheral blood. The receptor source for this set is a human donor in a cohort sampled during active COVID-19.

The chain recombines TRBV9 with TRBJ1-3; D perhaps matches TRBD1 (6 bases). CDR1 SGDLS and CDR2 YYNGEE come from the germline V gene. V was cut by 4 bases and J by 4 bases, with 12 bases left in between. This CDR3 is built from 14 residues. The CDR3 sequence is CASSLQGYGNTIYF. CDR3 sequence (DNA): TGTGCCAGCAGCCTACAGGGTTACGGAAACACCATATATTTT.

The chain joins TRBV18 to TRBJ1-2, with D perhaps matching TRBD1 (6 bases). V was cut by 3 bases and J by 8 bases, with 10 bases left in between. The CDR3 totals 12 residues. Germline V gene lookup returns CDR1 KGHSH and CDR2 LQKENI. The CDR3 loop reads CASSPRTDGYTF. Here the CDR3 DNA reads TGTGCCAGCTCACCTAGGACAGACGGCTACACCTTC.

The V call is TRBV23-1, the J call TRBJ2-7, with a weak D call TRBD1 (6 bases). TRBV23-1 is treated as an ORF (open reading frame) with a function not yet certain. V lost 4 bases, J lost 2 bases, and 15 bases lay in between. The length of the CDR3 is 15 residues. The CDR3 nucleotides read TGCGCCAGCAGTCGGTCTATAGACAGGACCTACGAGCAGTACTTC. This gives the protein CASSRSIDRTYEQYF.

The chain combines TRBV7-9 with TRBJ1-1, with 8 bases aligning to TRBD1. J lost 3 bases, V lost 7 bases, and 7 bases had no gene match. There are 14 residues in the CDR3. Germline V gene lookup returns CDR1 SEHNR and CDR2 FQNEAQ (reference sequence). CDR3: CASTHSGGDTEAFF. DNA for the CDR3: TGTGCCAGCACCCATTCAGGGGGCGACACTGAAGCTTTCTTT. The complete variable domain, with remaining parts taken from reference TRBV7-9 and TRBJ1-1, reads DTGVSQNPRHKITKRGQNVTFRCDPISEHNRLYWYRQTLGQGPEFLTYFQNEAQLEKSRLLSDRFSAERPKGSFSTLEIQRTEQGDSAMYLCASTHSGGDTEAFFGQGTRLTVV.

J is TRBJ2-5 and V is TRBV3-1 (or the pseudogene TRBV3-2); tentative D call: TRBD1 (5 bases). The ends were cut back, 4 bases at V and 5 bases at J, with 11 bases in the middle. Per germline, CDR1 LGHDT and CDR2 YNNKEL (reference sequence). This CDR3 is 13 amino acids long. CDR3 protein: CASSPGFRETQYF. CDR3 nucleotides: TGTGCCAGCAGCCCAGGGTTTCGGGAGACCCAGTACTTC.

This clone was counted a few times. The V call is TRBV4-2, the J call TRBJ1-2; unclear D gene. The germline CDR1 and CDR2 sequences are LGHNA and YNFKEQ. The CDR3 contains 13 residues. Between the trimmed V and J ends, which lost 4 bases and 2 bases, there was a span of 8 bases. This CDR3 is CASSPARNYGYTF. CDR3 nucleotides: TGTGCCAGCAGCCCCGCCCGGAACTATGGCTACACCTTC.

This clone appeared a few times. V and J are TRBV19 and TRBJ1-2, with 9 bases that match TRBD1. Germline CDR1 LNHDA, CDR2 SQIVND (reference sequence). The V gene end was trimmed by 9 bases and the J gene end by 3 bases; junction bases not matched to a gene: 11. The CDR3 is made up of 15 amino acids. The CDR3 loop reads CASIGTGNSDYGYTF. CDR3 DNA sequence: TGTGCCAGCATTGGGACAGGGAATTCCGACTATGGCTACACCTTC.

The chain uses TRBV9 and TRBJ2-4; 13 nucleotides agree with TRBD2. The CDR3 runs to 18 residues. CDR1 and CDR2 (germline): SGDLS, YYNGEE. Trimming cost V 2 bases and J 0 bases; bases outside gene matches: 5. CDR3 nucleotide sequence: TGTGCCAGCAGCGTTTCGGGACTAGCGGGACGAGCCAAAAACATTCAGTACTTC. It specifies CASSVSGLAGRAKNIQYF. Full variable domain (missing parts from reference TRBV9 and TRBJ2-4): DSGVTQTPKHLITATGQRVTLRCSPRSGDLSVYWYQQSLDQGLQFLIQYYNGEERAKGNILERFSAQQFPDLHSELNLSSLELGDSALYFCASSVSGLAGRAKNIQYFGAGTRLSVL.

The chain carries TRBV6-2 or TRBV6-3 and TRBJ1-2; 7 bases agree with TRBD1. Germline CDR1 is MNHEY and CDR2 is SVGEGT. V lost 6 bases and J lost 1; bases outside the gene matches: 2. There are 13 residues in the CDR3. CDR3 DNA sequence: TGTGCCAGCAGCTGGGACAGTAACTATGGCTACACCTTC. It is translated as CASSWDSNYGYTF.

The chain joins TRBV4-3 to TRBJ1-6, with D unclear. The CDR3 is made up of 17 amino acids. In germline, CDR1 is LGHNA, CDR2 YSLEER. Trimming shortened V by 4 bases and J by 0 bases, and 13 bases separated the two germline ends. The CDR3 nucleotides read TGCGCCAGCAGCCCTGACACGTCGAGCTCCTATAATTCACCCCTCCACTTT. Amino acids: CASSPDTSSSYNSPLHF.

V is TRBV19 and J is TRBJ2-3; D is perhaps TRBD2 (6 bases). The CDR3 contains 15 residues. Germline V gene data show CDR1 as LNHDA and CDR2 as SQIVND (reference sequence). Trimming took off 5 bases at V and 6 bases at J, with 18 bases between the two ends. The CDR3 sequence is CASSLPGLRRDTQYF. DNA of the CDR3: TGTGCCAGTAGTCTACCGGGACTCCGAAGGGATACGCAGTATTTT.